Sequencing of this T cell receptor (beta chain) was carried out in a study of control samples from healthy donors and cancer patients. Profiling relied on immunoSEQ multiplex PCR, and the TCRdb table lists in-frame clones only, not all of them. The sample has 50,000 to 70,000 clones; approximately 85% are singletons. The V gene's germline CDR1 is SNHLY and CDR2 FYNNEI. The V and J ends lost 4 bases and 3 bases, in that order; junction bases with no gene match: 4. This CDR3 contains 14 residues. The TCR sequence derives from a man over 45 in good health. Sequencing was performed on blood. The chain uses TRBV2 and TRBJ2-7; 9 nucleotides align to TRBD1. The CDR3 here is CASSAQGASYEQYF. Written as DNA, the CDR3 is TGTGCCAGCAGTGCACAGGGGGCCAGCTACGAGCAGTACTTC.